This T cell receptor (beta chain) was observed in a study of a mutant IDH1 vaccine in newly diagnosed glioma. Study in general: Patients came in for eight vaccinations, in weeks 1, 3, 5, 7, 11, 15, 19 and 23.

V lost 3 bases, J lost 6 bases, and 9 bases lay in between. The CDR3 is made up of 13 amino acids. Per germline, CDR1 MNHEY and CDR2 SMNVEV (reference sequence). Of note for this clone: What it binds is unknown.

The time point was: week 23, last vaccination. Vaccine doses each comprised 300 ug of mutant IDH1 20-mer peptide, with topical imiquimod. Here immunoSEQ multiplex PCR was the method, and the copy in TCRdb shows in-frame clones only, minus some. This sample has about 60,000 clones, with 75% to 90% found just once. This TCR was sampled from a man in his late teens or twenties with glioma. The specimen comprised PBMCs, sampled from a glioma patient whose treatment included an IDH1 peptide vaccine. The chain combines TRBV27 with TRBJ1-5; D is unresolved. Here the CDR3 reads CASSFGGIQPQHF. CDR3 nucleotides: TGTGCCAGCAGTTTTGGAGGGATTCAGCCCCAGCATTTT.